Listed here are 18 T cell receptor beta chains from one sample, sequenced in a study of T cells in Graves' hyperthyroidism and ophthalmopathy. RNA transcripts provided the source from which TCR beta CDR3 regions were amplified. When the TCR CDR3 underwent first-round RT-PCR, the HTBI primer set was used. Each CDR3 protein gets one entry after TCRdb re-called the multiplex PCR reads with MiXCR. This table holds about 580,000 distinct CDR3 sequences, more than 11% found once. The specimen was blood. Receptor source: a woman aged 25 to 39 with Graves' hyperthyroidism that later progressed to Graves' ophthalmopathy.

Many counts were recorded for this clonotype. The rearrangement links TRBV14 to TRBJ2-1; D possibly matches TRBD1 or TRBD2 (5 bases each). Trimming took 4 bases from V and 8 from J, leaving 21 bases between them. This CDR3 spans 16 amino acids. Germline CDR1 and CDR2: SGHDN and FVKESK. The CDR3 loop reads CASSLLGPLQMDEQFF. The CDR3 region has the DNA TGTGCCAGCAGCCTTCTGGGACCCCTCCAGATGGATGAGCAGTTCTTC.

This clonotype was detected ten times or more. The chain joins TRBV19 to TRBJ2-2; 10 nucleotides align to TRBD2. Trimming at V came to 9 bases and at J to 7 bases, leaving 2 bases not matched to a gene. CDR1 and CDR2 from the germline V gene are LNHDA and SQIVND (reference sequence). The length of the CDR3 is 12 residues. CDR3 nucleotide sequence: TGTGCCAGCGCTAGCGGGAGCGGGGAGCTGTTTTTT. Its translation is CASASGSGELFF.

This clonotype was observed many times. The gene calls are TRBV3-1 and TRBJ1-1; D ambiguous. Germline loops: CDR1 LGHDT, CDR2 YNNKEL (reference sequence). The CDR3 extends over 12 amino acids. The V end lost 6 bases, the J end lost 1 base, and 6 bases lay between the germline ends. The CDR3 bases are TGTGCCAGCAGGCAGACGAACACTGAAGCTTTCTTT. Protein: CASRQTNTEAFF. Combining the CDR3 with reference TRBV3-1 and TRBJ1-1 gives the whole variable domain DTAVSQTPKYLVTQMGNDKSIKCEQNLGHDTMYWYKQDSKKFLKIMFSYNNKELIINETVPNRFSPKSPDKAHLNLHINSLELGDSAVYFCASRQTNTEAFFGQGTRLTVV.

Notes on this clonotype: The CDR3 does not close with the conserved phenylalanine or tryptophan, likely indicating a read error. V is TRBV6-6 and J is TRBJ1-3, with D perhaps TRBD1 (5 bases). Germline-derived CDR1 and CDR2 are MNHNY and SVGAGI (reference sequence). Deletions cut 0 bases from V and 0 bases from J, with 9 bases between. The CDR3 is 16 residues long. The CDR3 region is CASSYSGVSSGNTIYS. The CDR3 DNA reads as TGTGCCAGCAGTTACTCGGGGGTGAGCTCTGGAAACACCATATATTCT.

Many counts were recorded for this clonotype. The chain combines TRBV10-3 with TRBJ2-1, with D unresolved. Trimming shortened V by 0 bases and J by 5 bases, and 5 bases separated the two germline ends. Germline V lookup: CDR1 ENHRY, CDR2 SYGVKD. This CDR3 is built from 13 residues. The CDR3, as DNA: TGTGCCATCAGTGAGTCGTGGAACAATGAGCAGTTCTTC. It codes for CAISESWNNEQFF.

This clonotype was seen at least ten times. The gene calls are TRBV20-1 and TRBJ1-5; the D gene is possibly TRBD1 (5 bases). Germline CDR1 and CDR2: DFQATT and SNEGSKA (reference sequence). This CDR3 comprises 15 residues. The V end was cut by 2 bases, the J end by 0 bases, with 11 bases between. Here the CDR3 DNA reads TGCAGTGCTAGAATCGCAGGGAGTAGCAATCAGCCCCAGCATTTT. This gives the protein CSARIAGSSNQPQHF.

The sample holds many counts of this clonotype. This chain connects TRBV6-1 to TRBJ1-2; 9 bases map to TRBD1. The CDR3 consists of 13 residues. Trimming cost V 11 bases and J 6 bases; bases outside gene matches: 10. In germline, CDR1 is MNHNS, CDR2 SASEGT. The CDR3 nucleotides are TGTGCCTCGGGAGGACAGGGGTTCGATGGCTACACCTTC. Its translation is CASGGQGFDGYTF.

This clonotype was counted at least ten times. V and J are TRBV25-1 and TRBJ1-1, with TRBD1 matching 9 bases. Per germline, CDR1 MGHDK and CDR2 SYGVNS. Trimming cost V 3 bases and J 3 bases; bases outside gene matches: 5. The CDR3 consists of 15 residues. The CDR3 sequence is CASSETGGRHTEAFF. CDR3 DNA: TGTGCCAGCAGTGAGACAGGGGGTAGGCACACTGAAGCTTTCTTT.

V and J are TRBV7-2 and TRBJ2-7, with a possible D match to TRBD2 (6 bases). The germline V and J ends were trimmed by 2 bases and 5 bases, with 10 bases remaining between them. Germline CDR1 and CDR2: SGHTA and FQGNSA. The CDR3 consists of 13 residues. The CDR3 nucleotides read TGTGCCAGCAGCTTAAAACTAGCCCACGAGCAGTACTTC. As protein: CASSLKLAHEQYF.

This clonotype has at least ten counts. The J gene is TRBJ1-2, the V gene TRBV27; TRBD1 matches at 8 bases. V shed 4 bases, J shed 7 bases, and the junction held 11 bases outside the gene matches. From germline, CDR1 is MNHEY and CDR2 SMNVEV (reference sequence). The CDR3 has 15 amino acids. The CDR3 is CASSSTLGQGFGYTF. The CDR3 coding sequence is TGTGCCAGCAGTTCCACCCTCGGACAGGGCTTTGGCTACACCTTC.

The chain joins TRBV6-1 to TRBJ2-7, with 7 bases matching TRBD1. The CDR3 runs 15 residues. V dropped 3 bases and J dropped 0; count of bases not matched to a gene: 5. Germline CDR1 is MNHNS and CDR2 is SASEGT. CDR3 region: CASSDRGYSSYEQYF. The CDR3 DNA reads TGTGCCAGCAGTGACAGGGGGTATTCCTCCTACGAGCAGTACTTC.

This clonotype was picked up many times. This chain uses TRBV5-1 with TRBJ1-1; D call uncertain. CDR1 and CDR2 (germline): SGHRS, YFSETQ. The ends were cut back, 1 base at V and 0 bases at J, with 7 bases in the middle. CDR3 length: 14 amino acids. DNA for the CDR3: TGCGCCAGCAGCTTGTCAGCTCTGAACACTGAAGCTTTCTTT. Amino acid sequence: CASSLSALNTEAFF.

This clonotype has a count of ten or more. The V and J genes are TRBV24-1 and TRBJ2-7; TRBD1 agrees at 10 bases. Trimming cost V 3 bases and J 3 bases; bases outside gene matches: 7. The CDR3 covers 16 residues. Germline V gives CDR1 KGHDR, CDR2 SFDVKD. The CDR3 region has the DNA TGTGCCACCAGTGATACCGGGACAGGGGACCACTACGAGCAGTACTTC. As protein: CATSDTGTGDHYEQYF.

This clonotype was recorded at least ten times. The rearrangement uses TRBV28 and TRBJ1-1; D is unclear. The CDR3 is 12 residues long. V gave up 6 bases and J gave up 4 bases, with 9 bases separating them. Germline CDR1 is MDHEN and CDR2 is SYDVKM. Written as DNA, the CDR3 is TGTGCCAGCAGAGGTGGCAGCACTGAAGCTTTCTTT. This translates into CASRGGSTEAFF.

This chain connects TRBV4-3 to TRBJ2-2; 10 positions agree with TRBD2. This CDR3 is built from 16 residues. Losses at the gene ends were 4 bases for V and 9 bases for J; bases not matched to a gene: 11. Germline CDR1 LGHNA, CDR2 YSLEER. CDR3 protein: CASSLYASGRGRELFF. CDR3 bases: TGCGCCAGCAGCCTCTACGCTAGCGGGAGAGGAAGGGAGCTGTTTTTT.

This clonotype was found many times. The CDR3 region is CASSSLLQGNYGYTF. Written as DNA, the CDR3 is TGTGCCAGCAGTTCCCTCCTACAGGGAAACTATGGCTACACCTTC. The chain has TRBV28 and TRBJ1-2; D might be TRBD1 (6 bases). The CDR3 loop spans 15 amino acids. V was trimmed by 4 bases and J by 2 bases, leaving 14 bases between them. CDR1 is MDHEN, CDR2 SYDVKM, per germline.

The V gene is TRBV28, the J gene TRBJ2-7, with a possible D match to TRBD2 (6 bases). Germline V CDR1 and CDR2: MDHEN, SYDVKM. Trimming pared 3 bases from V and 3 bases from J, leaving 18 bases between. The CDR3 has 16 amino acids. In DNA, the CDR3 is TGTGCCAGCAGTTTTGTAGCGGCGGCAGGGAGCTACGAGCAGTACTTC. Translated: CASSFVAAAGSYEQYF.

This clonotype was recorded many times. V is TRBV29-1 and J is TRBJ2-1; 9 positions agree with TRBD2. The CDR3 spans 16 residues. The V and J ends lost 1 base and 7 bases, in that order; junction bases with no gene match: 11. CDR1 and CDR2 from the germline V gene are SQVTM and ANQGSEA. The CDR3 spells CSVEGGLAGTVNEQFF. The CDR3 DNA reads TGCAGCGTTGAAGGAGGGCTAGCGGGAACAGTTAATGAGCAGTTCTTC.